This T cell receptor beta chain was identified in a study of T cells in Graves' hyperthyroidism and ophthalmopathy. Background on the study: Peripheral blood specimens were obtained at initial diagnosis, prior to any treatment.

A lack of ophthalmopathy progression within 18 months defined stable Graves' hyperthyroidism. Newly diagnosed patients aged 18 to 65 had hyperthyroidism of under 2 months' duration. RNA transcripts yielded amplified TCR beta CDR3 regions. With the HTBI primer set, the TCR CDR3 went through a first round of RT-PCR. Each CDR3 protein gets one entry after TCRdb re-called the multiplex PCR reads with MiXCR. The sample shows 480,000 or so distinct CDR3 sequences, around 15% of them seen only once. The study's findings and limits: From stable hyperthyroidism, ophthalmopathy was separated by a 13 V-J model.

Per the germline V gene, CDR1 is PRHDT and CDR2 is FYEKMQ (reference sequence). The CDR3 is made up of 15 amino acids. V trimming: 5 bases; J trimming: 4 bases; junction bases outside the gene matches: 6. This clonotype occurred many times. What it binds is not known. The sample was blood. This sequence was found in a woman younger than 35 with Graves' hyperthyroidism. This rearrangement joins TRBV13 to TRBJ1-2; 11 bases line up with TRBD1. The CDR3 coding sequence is TGTGCCAGCAGCCAGGGGACAGGGGGTCGCTATGGCTACACCTTC. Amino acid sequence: CASSQGTGGRYGYTF.